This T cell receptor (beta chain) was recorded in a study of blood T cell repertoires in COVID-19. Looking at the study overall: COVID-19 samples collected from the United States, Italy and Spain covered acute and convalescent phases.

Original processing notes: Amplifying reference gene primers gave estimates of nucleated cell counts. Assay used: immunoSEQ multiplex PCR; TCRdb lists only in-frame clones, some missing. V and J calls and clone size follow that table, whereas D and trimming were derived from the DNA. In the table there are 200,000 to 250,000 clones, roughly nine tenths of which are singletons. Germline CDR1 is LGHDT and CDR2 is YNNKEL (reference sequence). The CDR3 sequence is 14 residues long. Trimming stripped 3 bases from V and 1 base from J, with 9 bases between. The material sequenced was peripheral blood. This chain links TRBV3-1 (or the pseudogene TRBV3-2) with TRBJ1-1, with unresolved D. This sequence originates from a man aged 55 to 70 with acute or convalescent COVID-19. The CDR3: CASSHRSANTEAFF. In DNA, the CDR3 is TGTGCCAGCAGCCACAGGTCAGCGAACACTGAAGCTTTCTTT.